The clone carrying this T cell receptor beta chain came up a few times. Its antigen is currently unknown. This sample is part of a study of CD8+CD57+ T cells in acquired aplastic anemia. Findings and caveats of the study: Between patients and controls, some 31 CD8+ CDR3 sequences were found in common.

Germline V gene sequence: CDR1 LNHNV, CDR2 YYDKDF (reference sequence). V was clipped by 6 bases and J by 7 bases, with 13 bases between them. The CDR3 has 13 residues. Selection for sequencing was limited to patients who had shown CD8+CD57+ cell expansion by flow cytometry. Patients had received no therapy at the time of blood sampling. The study profiled TCR beta VDJ and CDR3 using genomic DNA as template. Each CDR3 protein is one row after TCRdb ran MiXCR on the reads. The table lists 150,000 to 200,000 distinct CDR3 sequences, around 43% of them singletons, with roughly 2.9% in the top ten. The source of this sequence is a human donor with aplastic anemia. The chain recombines TRBV15 with TRBJ1-5; TRBD1 is a possible D gene (6 bases). What was sequenced was sorted CD4+, CD8+, or CD8+CD57+ T cells (not recorded which) from PBMCs. The CDR3, as DNA: TGTGCCACCAGTGTTGACAGGCAGCAGCCCCAGCATTTT. Amino acids: CATSVDRQQPQHF.